This T cell receptor beta chain was profiled in a study of Ad26.COV2.S vaccination and SARS-CoV-2 variants (dated by TCRdb to the early 2020s). Regarding the research as a whole: Donors in the vaccine arm were drawn from COV1001, a multicentre, randomized, double-blind, placebo-controlled phase I-IIa trial testing Ad26.COV2.S in healthy adults. Ad26.COV2.S was given intramuscularly at 5x10^10 or 1x10^11 viral particles, as a single shot or as two shots 56 days apart. Sequencing of the TCRbeta repertoire served to evaluate the specificity and breadth of SARS-CoV-2-reactive T cell receptors following Ad26.COV2.S vaccination. The TCR-sequenced set comprised around 32 samples: approximately 19 Ad26.COV2.S vaccine recipients, 5 placebo recipients and 8 SARS-CoV-2 convalescent individuals. Trial participants were randomized into five groups of five, in which low-dose or high-dose Ad26.COV2.S was given once or twice, or placebo was given on both occasions. Investigators remained blinded to trial group allocation during experiments and outcome assessment. What the authors observed across the whole study: Substantial breadth of spike-specific CD8+ and CD4+ T cell responses was reported after vaccination. The authors noted that total T cell responses may have been underestimated by the TCR breadth and depth analyses. Comparing responses between vaccine doses or regimens was not something the study was powered to do. Non-spike TCR breadth was comparable between vaccine and placebo recipients, consistent with the vaccine containing only spike. Higher spike-specific TCR breadth was observed in Ad26.COV2.S recipients than in placebo recipients (P = 0.0014).

As encoded in the germline V gene, CDR1 is MGHRA while CDR2 is YSYEKL. At the junction V is shortened by 0 bases and J by 4 bases, with 9 bases in between. Including cysteine and phenylalanine, the CDR3 has 14 amino acids. This entry keeps only the CDR3 DNA: 42 bases, framed from base 1. The label giving this sample's treatment or condition can be read as: 15 to 20 received Ad26.COV2.S at low or high dose, single or two shots; roughly 5 received placebo; per-sample allocation not given. For vaccine and placebo recipients, the sequenced repertoires came from samples collected on day 63 after the first injection. Between 29 July and 7 August 2020, Cohort 1b enrolled 25 adults aged 18-55 years at one site in Boston, USA. Ad26.COV2.S consisted of a replication-incompetent adenovirus type 26 vector by which a prefusion-stabilized SARS-CoV-2 spike protein from the original Wuhan strain was expressed. Concerning this clone: What this receptor recognizes is not known. No base-level quality is on record; no much larger clone is a single base apart.

The immunoSEQ Assay was the method used to sequence TCRbeta CDR3 regions. After extraction, genomic DNA underwent amplification by bias-controlled multiplex PCR, followed by high-throughput sequencing. The authors processed their data as follows. To quantify the absolute abundance of each unique TCRbeta CDR3 region, sequences were collapsed and filtered. T cell fraction was estimated by normalization of TCRbeta template counts to usable DNA, with usable DNA being measured through amplification of reference genes present in all nucleated cells. Repertoire TCRs were annotated as SARS-CoV-2-specific by exact matching of V gene, CDR3 amino acid sequence and J gene to a known reactive TCR set. The reference SARS-CoV-2 TCR set was obtained from MIRA and was filtered for enrichment in COVID-19-positive ImmuneCODE repertoires, whereby public or cross-reactive TCRs were removed. Using the MIRA antigens, annotated TCRs were further analysed by specific ORF or by position within an ORF. Breadth was defined as the number of annotated unique rearrangements divided by the total number of unique productive rearrangements, and depth was defined as the summed frequency of the annotated unique rearrangements. Two-sided Wilcoxon rank-sum tests were used to compare TCR breadth between groups. TCRdb provides this immuneACCESS table in a form limited to in-frame rearrangements. Some clones are lacking; in checked studies, under half of them reflect an unresolved V gene, and why the rest are absent is not known. V and J calls and clone size follow that table, whereas D and trimming were derived from the DNA. Across this sample there are 500,000 or so clones, with about 88% seen only once. The ten largest clones add up to over 2.5% of the sample.

The clonotype comes from a person between 18 and 65 years old who received the Ad26.COV2.S COVID-19 vaccine or a placebo. The V gene is TRBV4-1 and the J gene is TRBJ1-1; perhaps TRBD1 is the D gene, with 5 bases matching. The sample consisted of peripheral blood, taken in a trial of Ad26.COV2.S vaccine versus placebo. The nucleotides are TGCGCCAGCAGCCAAGAAGAGGGGAGCACTGAAGCTTTCTTT. This sequence encodes CASSQEEGSTEAFF.